The TCR beta chain under discussion was sequenced for a study of PD-L1 blockade in urothelial cancer. The repertoire was sequenced with immunoSEQ multiplex PCR; TCRdb's copy has only in-frame clones and lacks some. The sample contains 90,000 to 130,000 clones, 80% to 95% of which appear only once. Time point given: peripheral blood 6 weeks after treatment start. This receptor was taken from a man in his sixties with urothelial cancer. Sample: PBMCs, taken around atezolizumab (anti-PD-L1) treatment.

The CDR3 is CASSHGTGGYNEQFF. Written as DNA, the CDR3 is TGTGCCAGCAGCCATGGGACAGGGGGCTACAATGAGCAGTTCTTC. The genes are TRBV14 and TRBJ2-1, with 11 positions matching TRBD1. V was pared by 3 bases and J by 3 bases, with 1 base of the junction left unmatched. Germline values: CDR1 SGHDN, CDR2 FVKESK. This CDR3 contains 15 residues.